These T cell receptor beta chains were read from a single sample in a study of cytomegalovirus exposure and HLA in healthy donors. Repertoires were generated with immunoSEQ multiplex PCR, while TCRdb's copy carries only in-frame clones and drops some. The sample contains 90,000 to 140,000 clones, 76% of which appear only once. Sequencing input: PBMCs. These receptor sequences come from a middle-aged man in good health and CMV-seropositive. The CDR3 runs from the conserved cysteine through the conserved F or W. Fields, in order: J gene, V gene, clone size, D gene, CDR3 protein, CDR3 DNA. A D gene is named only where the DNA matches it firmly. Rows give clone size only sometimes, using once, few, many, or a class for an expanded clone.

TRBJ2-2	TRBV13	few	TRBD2	CASTRGGRVNTGELFF	TGTGCCAGCACGCGAGGCGGGAGGGTAAACACCGGGGAGCTGTTTTTT
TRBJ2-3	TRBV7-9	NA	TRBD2	CASSGRRTSGRSTDTQYF	TGTGCCAGCAGCGGCCGACGGACTAGCGGGAGGAGTACAGATACGCAGTATTTT
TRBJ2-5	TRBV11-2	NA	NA	CVSSLDRNRETQYF	TGTGTCAGCAGCTTAGATCGGAACAGGGAGACCCAGTACTTC
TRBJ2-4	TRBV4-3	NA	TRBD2	CASSQGGAGERNIQYF	TGCGCCAGCAGCCAAGGTGGTGCGGGAGAAAGGAACATTCAGTACTTC
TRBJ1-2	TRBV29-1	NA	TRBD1	CSVGRGQGAGGYTF	TGCAGCGTCGGCAGGGGACAGGGGGCAGGGGGCTACACCTTC
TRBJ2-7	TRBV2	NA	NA	CASRGGQLDYEQYF	TGTGCCAGCAGGGGGGGACAGCTCGACTACGAGCAGTACTTC
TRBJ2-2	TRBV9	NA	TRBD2	CASSVISGGHNTGELFF	TGTGCCAGCAGCGTGATTAGCGGGGGGCATAACACCGGGGAGCTGTTTTTT
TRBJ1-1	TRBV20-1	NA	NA	CSASTGFPAFF	TGCAGTGCTAGTACAGGGTTCCCTGCTTTCTTT
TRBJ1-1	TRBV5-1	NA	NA	CASSNGGGRVGEAFF	TGCGCCAGCAGCAATGGGGGGGGAAGGGTCGGTGAAGCTTTCTTT
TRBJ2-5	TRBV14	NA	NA	CASSLRIRRSGGQETQYF	TGTGCCAGCAGCCTACGGATCAGGAGGAGTGGGGGGCAAGAGACCCAGTACTTC
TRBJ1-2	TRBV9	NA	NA	CASNVGASYGYTF	TGTGCCAGCAACGTGGGCGCGAGCTATGGCTACACCTTC
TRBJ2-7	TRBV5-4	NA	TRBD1	CASSLGQGFEQYF	TGTGCCAGCAGCTTGGGACAGGGTTTCGAGCAGTACTTC
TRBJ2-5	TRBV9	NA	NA	CASSVDSGEIETQYF	TGTGCCAGCAGCGTAGATTCGGGAGAGATCGAGACCCAGTACTTC
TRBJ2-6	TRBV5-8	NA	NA	CATSTGSSGANVLTF	TGTGCCACTTCGACGGGGAGCTCTGGGGCCAACGTCCTGACTTTC
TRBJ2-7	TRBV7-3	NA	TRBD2	CASSLGLAGGRDEQYF	TGTGCCAGCAGCTTGGGACTAGCGGGAGGGCGAGACGAGCAGTACTTC
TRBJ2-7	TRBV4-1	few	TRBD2	CASSLRVLRESEQYF	TGCGCCAGCAGCCTACGGGTCTTGCGGGAGAGCGAGCAGTACTTC
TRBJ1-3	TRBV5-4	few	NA	CASSLSGGSGNTIYF	TGTGCCAGCAGCTTGAGCGGGGGCTCTGGAAACACCATATATTTT
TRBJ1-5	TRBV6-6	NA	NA	CASSERQVARQPQHF	TGTGCCAGCAGTGAGAGACAGGTGGCCCGTCAGCCCCAGCATTTT
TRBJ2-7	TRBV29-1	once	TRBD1	CSAGGQRNEQYF	TGCAGCGCTGGGGGACAGCGAAACGAGCAGTACTTC
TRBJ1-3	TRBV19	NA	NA	CASSIAGQSAGNTIYF	TGTGCCAGTAGTATAGCCGGACAGTCGGCGGGAAACACCATATATTTT
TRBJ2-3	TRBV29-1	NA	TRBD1	CSVERGTGGLRTQYF	TGCAGCGTTGAACGCGGGACAGGGGGCCTAAGGACGCAGTATTTT
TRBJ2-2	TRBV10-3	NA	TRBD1	CATGQGEFRELFF	TGTGCCACGGGACAGGGGGAATTCCGGGAGCTGTTTTTT
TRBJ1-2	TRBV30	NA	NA	CAWSRGPTGRDGYTF	TGTGCCTGGAGTAGGGGCCCTACAGGGCGTGATGGCTACACCTTC
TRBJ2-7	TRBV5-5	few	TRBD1	CASSPGTGGYEQYF	TGTGCCAGCAGCCCCGGGACAGGGGGATACGAGCAGTACTTC
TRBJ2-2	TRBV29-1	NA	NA	CSAVISGGWNTGELFF	TGCAGCGCCGTGATCTCCGGGGGATGGAACACCGGGGAGCTGTTTTTT
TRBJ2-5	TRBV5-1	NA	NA	CASSPGSIETQYF	TGCGCCAGCAGCCCCGGGTCCATAGAGACCCAGTACTTC
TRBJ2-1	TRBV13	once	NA	CASSSSSLMREQFF	TGTGCCAGCAGCTCCTCCTCACTGATGAGGGAGCAGTTCTTC
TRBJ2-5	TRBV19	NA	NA	CASSSRPGQETQYF	TGTGCCAGTAGTTCCAGACCGGGGCAAGAGACCCAGTACTTC
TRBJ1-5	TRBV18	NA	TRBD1	CASSLDRDQPQHF	TGTGCCAGCTCACTAGACAGGGACCAGCCCCAGCATTTT
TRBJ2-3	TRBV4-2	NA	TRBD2	CASSQGPQRGLTDTQYF	TGTGCCAGCAGCCAAGGCCCCCAGCGGGGGCTCACAGATACGCAGTATTTT
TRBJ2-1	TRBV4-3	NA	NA	CASSRTTGSGKNEQFF	TGCGCCAGCAGCCGCACGACAGGTTCCGGGAAGAATGAGCAGTTCTTC
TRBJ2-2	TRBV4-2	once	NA	CASSQDFSRGTGELFF	TGTGCCAGCAGCCAAGATTTTTCCAGGGGAACCGGGGAGCTGTTTTTT
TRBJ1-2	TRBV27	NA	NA	CASSRGANYGYTF	TGTGCCAGCAGTCGGGGAGCTAACTATGGCTACACCTTC
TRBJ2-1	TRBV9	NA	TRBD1	CASSVARQGANEQFF	TGTGCCAGCAGCGTAGCTAGACAGGGGGCAAATGAGCAGTTCTTC
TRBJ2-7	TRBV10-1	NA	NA	CASSEKPGQVSYEQYF	TGCGCCAGCAGTGAGAAGCCAGGTCAAGTATCCTACGAGCAGTACTTC
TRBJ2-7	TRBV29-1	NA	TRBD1	CSLMPNTGGPAYEQYF	TGCAGCTTAATGCCCAACACAGGGGGCCCAGCCTACGAGCAGTACTTC
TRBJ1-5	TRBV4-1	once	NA	CASSQEIGGHQPQHF	TGCGCCAGCAGCCAAGAGATAGGGGGTCATCAGCCCCAGCATTTT
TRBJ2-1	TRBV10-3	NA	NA	CAISGRRAQMAYNEQFF	TGTGCCATCAGTGGGAGGAGGGCACAAATGGCCTACAATGAGCAGTTCTTC
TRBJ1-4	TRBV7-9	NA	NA	CASSPQGRVTNEKLFF	TGTGCCAGCAGCCCTCAGGGGAGGGTGACTAATGAAAAACTGTTTTTT
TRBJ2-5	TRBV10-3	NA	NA	CAISRGQTAETQYF	TGTGCCATCAGCAGGGGCCAAACCGCGGAGACCCAGTACTTC
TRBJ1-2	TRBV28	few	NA	CASSLAGARGYTF	TGTGCCAGCAGTTTAGCGGGGGCGCGTGGCTACACCTTC
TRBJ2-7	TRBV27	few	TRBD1	CASKTGTGGRQYF	TGTGCCAGCAAAACCGGGACAGGGGGCAGGCAGTACTTC
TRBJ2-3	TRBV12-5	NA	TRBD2	CASGSLAGGDTQYF	TGTGCTAGTGGTTCACTAGCGGGAGGTGATACGCAGTATTTT